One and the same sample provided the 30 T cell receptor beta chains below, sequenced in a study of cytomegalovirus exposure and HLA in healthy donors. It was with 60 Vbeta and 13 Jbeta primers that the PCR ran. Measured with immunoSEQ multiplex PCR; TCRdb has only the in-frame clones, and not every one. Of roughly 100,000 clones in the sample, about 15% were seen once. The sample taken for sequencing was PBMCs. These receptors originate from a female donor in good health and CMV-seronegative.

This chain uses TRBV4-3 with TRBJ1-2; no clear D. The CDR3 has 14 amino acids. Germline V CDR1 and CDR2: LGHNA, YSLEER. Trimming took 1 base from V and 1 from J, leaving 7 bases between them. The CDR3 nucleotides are TGCGCCAGCAGCCAAGCCCGGGGTAACTATGGCTACACCTTC. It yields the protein CASSQARGNYGYTF.

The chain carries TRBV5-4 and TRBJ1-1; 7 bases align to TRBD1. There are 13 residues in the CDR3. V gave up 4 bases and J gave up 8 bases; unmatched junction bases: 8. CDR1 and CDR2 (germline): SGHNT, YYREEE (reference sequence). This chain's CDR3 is CASSEPGQFEAFF. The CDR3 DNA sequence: TGTGCCAGCAGCGAGCCGGGACAGTTCGAAGCTTTCTTT.

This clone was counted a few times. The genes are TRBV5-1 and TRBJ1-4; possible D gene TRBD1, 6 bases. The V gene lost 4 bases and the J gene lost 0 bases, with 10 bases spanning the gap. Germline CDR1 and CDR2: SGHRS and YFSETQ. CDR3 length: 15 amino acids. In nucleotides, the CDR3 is TGCGCCAGCAGCGACGGACAGCCAACTAATGAAAAACTGTTTTTT. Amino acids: CASSDGQPTNEKLFF.

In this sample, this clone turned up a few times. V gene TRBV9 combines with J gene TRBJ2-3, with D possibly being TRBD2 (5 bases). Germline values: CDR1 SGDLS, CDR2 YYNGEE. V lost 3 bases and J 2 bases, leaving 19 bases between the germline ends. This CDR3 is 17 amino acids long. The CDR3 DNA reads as TGTGCCAGCAGCGCCGGACTCACTCTTGTCTACACAGATACGCAGTATTTT. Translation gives CASSAGLTLVYTDTQYF.

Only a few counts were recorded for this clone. The CDR3 DNA is TGTGCCACCTCCGGGACAGGGGGCTTACACGGGGAGCTGTTTTTT. Translating it yields CATSGTGGLHGELFF. The chain uses TRBV6-6 and TRBJ2-2; 12 positions match TRBD1. This CDR3 spans 15 amino acids. The V gene's germline CDR1 is MNHNY and CDR2 SVGAGI (reference sequence). Trimming removed 10 bases from V and 7 bases from J; junction bases left unmatched: 10.

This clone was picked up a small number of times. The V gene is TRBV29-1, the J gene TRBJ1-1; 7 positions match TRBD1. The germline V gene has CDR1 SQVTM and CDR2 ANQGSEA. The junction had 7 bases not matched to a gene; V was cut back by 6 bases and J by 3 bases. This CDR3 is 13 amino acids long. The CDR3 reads CSVGRQGHTEAFF. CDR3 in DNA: TGCAGCGTAGGTAGACAGGGCCACACTGAAGCTTTCTTT.

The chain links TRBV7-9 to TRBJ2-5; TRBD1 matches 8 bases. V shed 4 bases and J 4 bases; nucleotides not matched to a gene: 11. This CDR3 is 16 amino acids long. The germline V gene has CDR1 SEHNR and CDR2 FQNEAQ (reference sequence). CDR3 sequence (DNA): TGTGCCAGCAGCTCTCTACGACAGGGGCGAAGAGAGACCCAGTACTTC. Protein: CASSSLRQGRRETQYF.

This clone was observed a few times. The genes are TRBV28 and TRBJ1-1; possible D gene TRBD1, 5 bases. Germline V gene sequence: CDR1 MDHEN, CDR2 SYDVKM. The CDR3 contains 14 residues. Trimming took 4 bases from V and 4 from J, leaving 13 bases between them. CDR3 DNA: TGTGCCAGCAGTTACAAAGCAGGGTTCACTGAAGCTTTCTTT. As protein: CASSYKAGFTEAFF.

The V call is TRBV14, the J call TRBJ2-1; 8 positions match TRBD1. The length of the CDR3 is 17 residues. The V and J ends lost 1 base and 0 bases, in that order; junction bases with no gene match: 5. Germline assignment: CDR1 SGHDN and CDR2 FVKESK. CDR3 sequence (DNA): TGTGCCAGCAGCCAAGTAAGGGACAGGAGCTCCTACAATGAGCAGTTCTTC. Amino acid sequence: CASSQVRDRSSYNEQFF.

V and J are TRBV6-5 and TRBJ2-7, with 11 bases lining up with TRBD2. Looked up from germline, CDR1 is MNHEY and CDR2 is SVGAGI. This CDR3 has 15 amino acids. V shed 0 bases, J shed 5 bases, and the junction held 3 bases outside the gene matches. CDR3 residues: CASSYSGTSGDEQYF. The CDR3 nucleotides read TGTGCCAGCAGTTACTCGGGGACTAGCGGTGACGAGCAGTACTTC.

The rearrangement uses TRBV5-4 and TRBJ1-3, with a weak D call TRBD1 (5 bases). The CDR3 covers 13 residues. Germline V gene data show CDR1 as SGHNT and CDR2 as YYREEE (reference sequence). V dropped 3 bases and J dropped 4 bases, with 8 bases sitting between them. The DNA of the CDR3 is TGTGCCAGCAGCTCAGGGTCCGGAAACACCATATATTTT. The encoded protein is CASSSGSGNTIYF.

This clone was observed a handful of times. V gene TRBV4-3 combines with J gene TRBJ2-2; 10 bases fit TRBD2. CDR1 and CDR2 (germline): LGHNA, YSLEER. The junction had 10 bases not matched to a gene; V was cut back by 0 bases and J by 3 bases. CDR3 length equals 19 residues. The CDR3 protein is CASSQEMFSGGVDTGELFF. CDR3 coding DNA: TGCGCCAGCAGCCAAGAAATGTTCAGCGGGGGGGTAGACACCGGGGAGCTGTTTTTT.

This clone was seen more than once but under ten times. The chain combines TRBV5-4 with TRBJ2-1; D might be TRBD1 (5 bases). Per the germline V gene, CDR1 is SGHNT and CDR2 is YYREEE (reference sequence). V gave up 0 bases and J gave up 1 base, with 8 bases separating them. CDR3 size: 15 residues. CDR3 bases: TGTGCCAGCAGCTTGGTGGGGCGTTCCTACAATGAGCAGTTCTTC. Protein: CASSLVGRSYNEQFF. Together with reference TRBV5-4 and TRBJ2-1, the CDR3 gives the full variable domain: ETGVTQSPTHLIKTRGQQVTLRCSSQSGHNTVSWYQQALGQGPQFIFQYYREEENGRGNFPPRFSGLQFPNYSSELNVNALELDDSALYLCASSLVGRSYNEQFFGPGTRLTVL.

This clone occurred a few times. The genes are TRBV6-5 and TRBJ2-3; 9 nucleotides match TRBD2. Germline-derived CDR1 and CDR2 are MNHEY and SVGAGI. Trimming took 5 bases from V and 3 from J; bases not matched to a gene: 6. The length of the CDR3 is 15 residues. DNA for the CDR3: TGTGCCAGCAGTAGTTTAGCGGGAGTAACAGATACGCAGTATTTT. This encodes CASSSLAGVTDTQYF.

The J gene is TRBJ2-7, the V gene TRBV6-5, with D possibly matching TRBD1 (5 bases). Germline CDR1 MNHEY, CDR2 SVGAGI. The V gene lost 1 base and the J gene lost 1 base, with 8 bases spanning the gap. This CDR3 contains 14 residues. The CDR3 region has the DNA TGTGCCAGCAGTTACTACGACAGTTCCTACGAGCAGTACTTC. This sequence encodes CASSYYDSSYEQYF.

The CDR3 loop is CASSVGGMNTGELFF. The DNA for the CDR3 is TGTGCCAGCAGCGTTGGGGGGATGAACACCGGGGAGCTGTTTTTT. The chain couples TRBV9 to TRBJ2-2; a weak D match, TRBD2 (6 bases). CDR3 length equals 15 residues. Germline CDR1 is SGDLS and CDR2 is YYNGEE. Trimming shortened V by 2 bases and J by 1 base, and 9 bases separated the two germline ends.

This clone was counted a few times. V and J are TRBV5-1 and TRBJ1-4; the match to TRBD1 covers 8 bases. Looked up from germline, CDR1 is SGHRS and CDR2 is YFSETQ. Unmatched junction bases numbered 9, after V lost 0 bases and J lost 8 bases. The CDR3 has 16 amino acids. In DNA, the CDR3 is TGCGCCAGCAGCTTGGAGGGACAGGTGACTCGAGAAAAACTGTTTTTT. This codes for CASSLEGQVTREKLFF. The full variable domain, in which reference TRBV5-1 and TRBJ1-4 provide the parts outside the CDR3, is KAGVTQTPRYLIKTRGQQVTLSCSPISGHRSVSWYQQTPGQGLQFLFEYFSETQRNKGNFPGRFSGRQFSNSRSEMNVSTLELGDSALYLCASSLEGQVTREKLFFGSGTQLSVL.

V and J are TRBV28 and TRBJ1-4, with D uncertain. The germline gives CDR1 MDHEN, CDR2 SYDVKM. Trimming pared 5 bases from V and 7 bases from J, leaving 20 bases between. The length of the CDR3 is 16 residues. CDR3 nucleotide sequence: TGTGCCAGCAGTACAATCTCGGGCCCGGGAGTTGAAAAACTGTTTTTT. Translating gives CASSTISGPGVEKLFF. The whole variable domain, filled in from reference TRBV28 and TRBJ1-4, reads DVKVTQSSRYLVKRTGEKVFLECVQDMDHENMFWYRQDPGLGLRLIYFSYDVKMKEKGDIPEGYSVSREKKERFSLILESASTNQTSMYLCASSTISGPGVEKLFFGSGTQLSVL.

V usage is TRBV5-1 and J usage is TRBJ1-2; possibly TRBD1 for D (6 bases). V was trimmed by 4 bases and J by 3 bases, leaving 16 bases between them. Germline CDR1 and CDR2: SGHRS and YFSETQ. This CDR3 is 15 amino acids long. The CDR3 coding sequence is TGCGCCAGCAGCCTGGGGGGCACTGCCGACTATGGCTACACCTTC. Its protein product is CASSLGGTADYGYTF.

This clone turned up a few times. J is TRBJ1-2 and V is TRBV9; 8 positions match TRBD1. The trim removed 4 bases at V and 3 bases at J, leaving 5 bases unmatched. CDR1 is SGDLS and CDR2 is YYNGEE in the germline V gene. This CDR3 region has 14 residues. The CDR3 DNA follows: TGTGCCAGCAGCTCCACAGGGGGTCACTATGGCTACACCTTC. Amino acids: CASSSTGGHYGYTF.

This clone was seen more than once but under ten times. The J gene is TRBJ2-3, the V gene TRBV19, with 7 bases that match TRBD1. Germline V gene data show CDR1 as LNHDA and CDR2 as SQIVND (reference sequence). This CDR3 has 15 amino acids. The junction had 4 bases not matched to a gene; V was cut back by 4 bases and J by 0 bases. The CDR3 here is CASSTNRGSTDTQYF. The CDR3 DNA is TGTGCCAGTAGTACAAACAGGGGTAGCACAGATACGCAGTATTTT.

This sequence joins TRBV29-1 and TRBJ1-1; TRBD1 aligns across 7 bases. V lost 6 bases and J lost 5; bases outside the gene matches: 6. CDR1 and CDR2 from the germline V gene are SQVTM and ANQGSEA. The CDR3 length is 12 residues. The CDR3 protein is CSVKGALTEAFF. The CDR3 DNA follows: TGCAGCGTGAAGGGGGCGTTGACTGAAGCTTTCTTT.

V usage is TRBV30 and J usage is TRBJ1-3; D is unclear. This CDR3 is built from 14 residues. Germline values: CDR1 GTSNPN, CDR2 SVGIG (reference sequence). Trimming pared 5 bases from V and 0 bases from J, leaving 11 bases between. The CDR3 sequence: CAWVQDLSGNTIYF. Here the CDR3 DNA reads TGTGCCTGGGTTCAGGATCTCTCTGGAAACACCATATATTTT.

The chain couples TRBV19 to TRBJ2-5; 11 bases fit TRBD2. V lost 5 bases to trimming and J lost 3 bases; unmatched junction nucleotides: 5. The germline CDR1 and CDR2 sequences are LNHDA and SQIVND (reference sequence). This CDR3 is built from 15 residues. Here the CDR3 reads CASSQVAGGEETQYF. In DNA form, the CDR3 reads TGTGCCAGTAGTCAGGTAGCGGGAGGGGAAGAGACCCAGTACTTC.

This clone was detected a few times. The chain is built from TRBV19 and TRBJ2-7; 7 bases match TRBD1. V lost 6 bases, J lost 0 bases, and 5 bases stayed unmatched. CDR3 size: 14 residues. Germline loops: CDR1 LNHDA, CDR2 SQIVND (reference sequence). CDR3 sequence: CASRDRLGSYEQYF. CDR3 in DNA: TGTGCCAGTAGGGACAGGCTCGGCTCCTACGAGCAGTACTTC.

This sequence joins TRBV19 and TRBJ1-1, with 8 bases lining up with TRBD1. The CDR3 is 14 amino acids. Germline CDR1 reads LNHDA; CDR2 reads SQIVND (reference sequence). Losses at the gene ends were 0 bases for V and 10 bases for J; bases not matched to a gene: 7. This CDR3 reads CASSIDRRGPGAFF. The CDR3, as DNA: TGTGCCAGTAGTATAGATCGCAGGGGGCCCGGAGCTTTCTTT.

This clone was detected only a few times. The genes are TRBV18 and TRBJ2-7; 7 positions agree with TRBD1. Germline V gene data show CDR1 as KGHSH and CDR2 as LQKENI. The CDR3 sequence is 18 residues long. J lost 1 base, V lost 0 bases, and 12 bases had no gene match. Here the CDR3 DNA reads TGTGCCAGCTCACCACCCCCAAGCGACAGGGCGCGGTCCTACGAGCAGTACTTC. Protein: CASSPPPSDRARSYEQYF.

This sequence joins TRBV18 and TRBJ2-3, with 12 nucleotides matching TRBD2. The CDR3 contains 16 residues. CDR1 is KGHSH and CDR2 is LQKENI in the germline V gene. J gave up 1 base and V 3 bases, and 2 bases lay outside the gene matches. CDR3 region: CASSPRTSGGTDTQYF. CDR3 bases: TGTGCCAGCTCACCCCGGACTAGCGGGGGCACAGATACGCAGTATTTT.

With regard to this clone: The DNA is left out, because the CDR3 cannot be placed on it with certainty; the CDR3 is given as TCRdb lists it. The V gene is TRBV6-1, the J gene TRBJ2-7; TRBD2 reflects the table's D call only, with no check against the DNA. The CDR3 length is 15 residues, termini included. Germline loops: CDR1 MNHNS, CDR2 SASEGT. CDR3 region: CASSEVGRGTSVEYF.

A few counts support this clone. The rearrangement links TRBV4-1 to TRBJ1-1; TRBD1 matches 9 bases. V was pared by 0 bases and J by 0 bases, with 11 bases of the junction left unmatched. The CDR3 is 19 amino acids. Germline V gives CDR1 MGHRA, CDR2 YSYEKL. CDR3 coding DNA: TGCGCCAGCAGCCAAGAGTTTGGGACAGGGCCGATCTTGAACACTGAAGCTTTCTTT. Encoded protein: CASSQEFGTGPILNTEAFF.